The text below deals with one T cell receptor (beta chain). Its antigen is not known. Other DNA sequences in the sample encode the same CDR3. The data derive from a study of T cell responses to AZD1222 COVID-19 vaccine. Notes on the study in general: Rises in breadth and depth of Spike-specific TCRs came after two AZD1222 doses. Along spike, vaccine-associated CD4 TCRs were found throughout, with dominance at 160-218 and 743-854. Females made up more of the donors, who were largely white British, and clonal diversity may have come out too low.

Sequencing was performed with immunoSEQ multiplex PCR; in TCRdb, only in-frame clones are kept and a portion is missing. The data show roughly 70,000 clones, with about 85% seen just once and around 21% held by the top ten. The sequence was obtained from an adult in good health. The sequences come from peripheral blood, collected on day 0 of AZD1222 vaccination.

The CDR3 here is CASSIGGSPLHF. The CDR3 coding sequence is TGTGCCAGTAGTATTGGGGGATCACCCCTCCACTTT. The chain links TRBV19 to TRBJ1-6; D might be TRBD1 (5 bases). The CDR3 sequence is 12 residues long. Germline CDR1 reads LNHDA; CDR2 reads SQIVND (reference sequence). Deletions cut 3 bases from V and 10 bases from J, with 7 bases between.